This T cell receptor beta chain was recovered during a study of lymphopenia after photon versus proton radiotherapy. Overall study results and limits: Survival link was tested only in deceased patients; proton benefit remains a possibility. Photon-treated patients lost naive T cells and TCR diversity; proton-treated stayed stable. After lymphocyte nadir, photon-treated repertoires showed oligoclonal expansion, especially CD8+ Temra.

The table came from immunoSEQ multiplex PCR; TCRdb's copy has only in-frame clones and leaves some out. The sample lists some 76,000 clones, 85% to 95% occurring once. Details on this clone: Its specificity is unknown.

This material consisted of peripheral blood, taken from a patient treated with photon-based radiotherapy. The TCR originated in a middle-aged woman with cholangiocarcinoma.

The CDR3 reads CASTPRRGEQYF. The CDR3 DNA is TGTGCCAGCACACCCCGCAGGGGCGAGCAGTACTTC. The chain joins TRBV28 to TRBJ2-7, with D possibly matching TRBD1 (6 bases). This CDR3 spans 12 amino acids. The V end was cut by 7 bases, the J end by 6 bases, with 13 bases between. Germline CDR1 MDHEN, CDR2 SYDVKM.